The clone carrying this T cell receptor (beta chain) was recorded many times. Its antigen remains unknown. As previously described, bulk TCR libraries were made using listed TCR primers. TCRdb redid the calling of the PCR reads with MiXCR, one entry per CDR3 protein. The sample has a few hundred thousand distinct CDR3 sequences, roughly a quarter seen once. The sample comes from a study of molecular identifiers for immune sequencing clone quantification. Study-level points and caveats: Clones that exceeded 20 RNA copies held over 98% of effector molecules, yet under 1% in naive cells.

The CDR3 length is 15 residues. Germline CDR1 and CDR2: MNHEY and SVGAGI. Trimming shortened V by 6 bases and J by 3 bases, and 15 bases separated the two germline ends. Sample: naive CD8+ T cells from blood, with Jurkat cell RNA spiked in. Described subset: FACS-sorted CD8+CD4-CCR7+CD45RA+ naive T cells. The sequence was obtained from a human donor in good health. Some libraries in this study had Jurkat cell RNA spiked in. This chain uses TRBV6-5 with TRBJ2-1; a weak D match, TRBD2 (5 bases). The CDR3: CASSISSSNYNEQFF. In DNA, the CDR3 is TGTGCCAGCAGCATCTCCTCTAGCAACTACAATGAGCAGTTCTTC.